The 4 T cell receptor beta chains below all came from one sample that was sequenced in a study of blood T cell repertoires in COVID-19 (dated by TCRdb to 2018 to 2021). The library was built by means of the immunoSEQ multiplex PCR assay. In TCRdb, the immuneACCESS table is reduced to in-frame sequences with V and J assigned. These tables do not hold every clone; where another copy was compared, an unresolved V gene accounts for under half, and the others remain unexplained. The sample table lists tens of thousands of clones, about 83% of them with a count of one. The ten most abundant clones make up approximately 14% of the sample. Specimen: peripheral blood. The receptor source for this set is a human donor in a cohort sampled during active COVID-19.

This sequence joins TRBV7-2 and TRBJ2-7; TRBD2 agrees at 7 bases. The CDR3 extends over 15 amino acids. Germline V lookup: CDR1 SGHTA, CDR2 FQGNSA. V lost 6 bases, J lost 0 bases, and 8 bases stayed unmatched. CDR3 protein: CASSLAVSSSYEQYF. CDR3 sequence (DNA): TGTGCCAGCAGTCTAGCGGTCTCGAGCTCCTACGAGCAGTACTTC.

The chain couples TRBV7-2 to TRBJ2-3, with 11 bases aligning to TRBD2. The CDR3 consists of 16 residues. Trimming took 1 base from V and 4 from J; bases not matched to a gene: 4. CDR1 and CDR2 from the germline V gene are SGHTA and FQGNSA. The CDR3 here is CASSLGLAGGADTQYF. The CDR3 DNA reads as TGTGCCAGCAGCTTAGGCTTAGCGGGGGGGGCAGATACGCAGTATTTT.

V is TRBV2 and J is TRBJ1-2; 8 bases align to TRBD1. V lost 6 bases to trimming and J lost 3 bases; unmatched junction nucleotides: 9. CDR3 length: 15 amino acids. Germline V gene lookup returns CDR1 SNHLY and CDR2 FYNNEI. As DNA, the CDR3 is TGTGCCAGCAGGCGGGGACAGGACCTCGACTATGGCTACACCTTC. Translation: CASRRGQDLDYGYTF.

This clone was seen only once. The CDR3 nucleotides are TGTGCCAGCAGCCATCCCTCGGGAGCCTCCAGCCGGAATGAGCAGTTCTTC. Protein sequence: CASSHPSGASSRNEQFF. J is TRBJ2-1 and V is TRBV3-1 (or the pseudogene TRBV3-2); tentative D call: TRBD2 (6 bases). Trimming took off 3 bases at V and 7 bases at J, with 22 bases between the two ends. Germline lookup yields CDR1 LGHDT and CDR2 YNNKEL (reference sequence). CDR3 length: 17 amino acids.